Sequencing of this TCR beta chain was carried out in a study of blood T cell repertoires in COVID-19. Germline V lookup: CDR1 SGHNT, CDR2 YYREEE (reference sequence). V lost 3 bases to trimming and J lost 7 bases, with 16 bases between them. CDR3 length: 14 residues. The repertoire was sequenced with immunoSEQ multiplex PCR; TCRdb's copy has only in-frame clones and lacks some. The data show around 160,000 clones, about four fifths seen once. The origin of this receptor is a man in his fifties or sixties who had recovered from COVID-19. Material: PBMCs or T cells enriched from blood (not recorded which). The chain links TRBV5-4 to TRBJ2-5; perhaps TRBD2 as D (5 bases). The CDR3 DNA is TGTGCCAGCAGCTCTGGACTCGATTATGGGACCCAGTACTTC. Its protein is CASSSGLDYGTQYF. Using reference TRBV5-4 and TRBJ2-5 for the parts outside the CDR3, the full variable domain is ETGVTQSPTHLIKTRGQQVTLRCSSQSGHNTVSWYQQALGQGPQFIFQYYREEENGRGNFPPRFSGLQFPNYSSELNVNALELDDSALYLCASSSGLDYGTQYFGPGTRLLVL.